The clone carrying this T cell receptor (beta chain) was observed a few times. Its antigen is undetermined. The data were taken from a study of T cells in tuberculosis. Study results and caveats: GMM-specific TCRs were nearer to active tuberculosis alpha repertoires, suggesting expansion.

The assay was immunoSEQ multiplex PCR, and TCRdb's table has in-frame clones only and misses some. The sample records about 44,000 clones, about 95% being singletons. At study entry, adolescents had tuberculin skin tests and IGRA screening. Trimming cost V 7 bases and J 0 bases, with 13 bases left between them. This CDR3 has 15 residues. Germline CDR1 WNHNN, CDR2 SYGVQD (reference sequence). Sequenced material: PBMCs. The receptor was derived from a donor aged 10 to 29 with latent tuberculosis or without tuberculosis infection. The chain has TRBV10-1 and TRBJ1-5; D may be TRBD1 (5 bases). The CDR3 DNA reads TGCGCCAGCACCACGCGGGGGTATAGCAATCAGCCCCAGCATTTT. This translates into CASTTRGYSNQPQHF.